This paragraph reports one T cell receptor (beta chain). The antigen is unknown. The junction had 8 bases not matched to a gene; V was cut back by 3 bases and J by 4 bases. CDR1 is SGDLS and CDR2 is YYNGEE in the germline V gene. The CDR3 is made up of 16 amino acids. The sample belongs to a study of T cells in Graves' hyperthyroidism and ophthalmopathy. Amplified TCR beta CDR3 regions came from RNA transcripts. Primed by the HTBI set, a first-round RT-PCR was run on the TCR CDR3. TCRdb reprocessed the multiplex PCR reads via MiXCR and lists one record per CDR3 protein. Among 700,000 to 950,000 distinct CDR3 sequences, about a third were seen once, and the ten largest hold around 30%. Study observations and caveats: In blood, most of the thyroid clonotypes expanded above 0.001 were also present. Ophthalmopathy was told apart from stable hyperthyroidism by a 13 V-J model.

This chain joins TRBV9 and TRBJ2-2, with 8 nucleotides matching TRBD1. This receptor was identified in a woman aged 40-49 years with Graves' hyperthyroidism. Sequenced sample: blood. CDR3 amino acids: CASSARQGMPTGELFF. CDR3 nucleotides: TGTGCCAGCAGCGCCCGACAGGGGATGCCCACCGGGGAGCTGTTTTTT.